Below, 18 T cell receptor beta chains from the same sample are listed, as sequenced in a study of graft-versus-host responses after intestinal transplantation. TCRdb keeps only in-frame clones here, not all; method: immunoSEQ multiplex PCR. Of fewer than 90,000 clones detected, about 95% appear once; the ten largest clones hold more than 0.15%. These receptors' antigens are unknown. This specimen was unstimulated CD4+ T cells sorted from spleen or lymph node cells, taken before transplant. The source is a human donor who was the organ donor for an intestinal transplant.

V gene TRBV5-1 combines with J gene TRBJ1-5; perhaps TRBD1 as D (6 bases). Trimming took off 5 bases at V and 1 base at J, with 10 bases between the two ends. The CDR3 is made up of 14 amino acids. Germline V gives CDR1 SGHRS, CDR2 YFSETQ. The CDR3 DNA sequence: TGCGCCAGCAGTCCTGGACAGAGCAATCAGCCCCAGCATTTT. It translates to CASSPGQSNQPQHF.

The V call is TRBV18, the J call TRBJ1-1, with D maybe TRBD1 (6 bases). Trimming stripped 3 bases from V and 1 base from J, with 9 bases between. This CDR3 comprises 14 residues. Germline V gene lookup returns CDR1 KGHSH and CDR2 LQKENI. The DNA of the CDR3 is TGTGCCAGCTCACCGGGCAGGGGGAACACTGAAGCTTTCTTT. Protein: CASSPGRGNTEAFF.

The V gene is TRBV7-9, the J gene TRBJ1-1; a possible D gene is TRBD1 (5 bases). The V end lost 6 bases, the J end lost 4 bases, and 9 bases lay between the germline ends. The length of the CDR3 is 12 residues. Germline values: CDR1 SEHNR, CDR2 FQNEAQ (reference sequence). The CDR3 region has the DNA TGTGCCAGCAGGCAGGGTTTCACTGAAGCTTTCTTT. Its protein is CASRQGFTEAFF.

The V gene is TRBV5-3, the J gene TRBJ2-2, with D possibly being TRBD2 (7 bases). TRBV5-3 is classed as an ORF, of uncertain function. The V gene lost 2 bases and the J gene lost 3 bases, with 14 bases spanning the gap. This CDR3 has 16 residues. The CDR3 sequence: CARSFYGGPDTGELFF. DNA of the CDR3: TGTGCCAGAAGCTTTTACGGGGGGCCTGACACCGGGGAGCTGTTTTTT.

V is TRBV2 and J is TRBJ1-5; a possible D gene is TRBD1 (5 bases). The CDR3 consists of 15 residues. The V gene's germline CDR1 is SNHLY and CDR2 FYNNEI. V lost 6 bases, J lost 4 bases, and 16 bases lay in between. The CDR3 nucleotides are TGTGCCAGCAGCGCCGAGGACACGCGAAATCAGCCCCAGCATTTT. This gives the protein CASSAEDTRNQPQHF.

The chain links TRBV11-2 to TRBJ1-1, with TRBD1 matching 7 bases. The CDR3 runs 14 residues. V lost 3 bases to trimming and J lost 4 bases; unmatched junction nucleotides: 5. The germline V gene has CDR1 SGHAT and CDR2 FQNNGV. CDR3 nucleotides: TGTGCCAGCAGCTTCGACAGGGAGGCCACTGAAGCTTTCTTT. Its protein product is CASSFDREATEAFF.

The V and J genes are TRBV9 and TRBJ1-1; 8 bases are a match to TRBD1. The V gene's germline CDR1 is SGDLS and CDR2 YYNGEE. This CDR3 spans 18 amino acids. V dropped 0 bases and J dropped 1; count of bases not matched to a gene: 11. The CDR3 protein is CASSVAPGQENWNTEAFF. Written as DNA, the CDR3 is TGTGCCAGCAGCGTAGCACCGGGACAGGAGAATTGGAACACTGAAGCTTTCTTT.

The V gene is TRBV11-2, the J gene TRBJ2-1; D is perhaps TRBD2 (5 bases). V was cut by 0 bases and J by 1 base, with 19 bases left in between. The CDR3 has 19 amino acids. The germline V gene encodes CDR1 SGHAT and CDR2 FQNNGV. CDR3 in amino acids: CASSLDPGLSGISYNEQFF. CDR3 DNA: TGTGCCAGCAGCTTAGATCCTGGGTTATCGGGGATATCCTACAATGAGCAGTTCTTC.

This CDR3 is CASSLTRYGYTF. The CDR3 coding sequence is TGTGCCAGCAGTTTGACACGATATGGCTACACCTTC. The rearrangement links TRBV28 to TRBJ1-2, with unresolved D. Deletions cut 3 bases from V and 5 bases from J, with 7 bases between. The CDR3 is 12 residues long. Germline loops: CDR1 MDHEN, CDR2 SYDVKM.

This chain connects TRBV5-1 to TRBJ2-3; TRBD2 aligns across 10 bases. The V and J ends lost 0 bases and 3 bases, in that order; junction bases with no gene match: 7. CDR1 and CDR2 (germline): SGHRS, YFSETQ. The CDR3 totals 17 residues. CDR3 sequence (DNA): TGCGCCAGCAGCTTGGTTCTCAGCGGGGGGGCGACAGATACGCAGTATTTT. Its protein product is CASSLVLSGGATDTQYF.

DNA of the CDR3: TGCGCCAGCAGCTCCGGGACGGAGCACAATGAGCAGTTCTTC. It yields the protein CASSSGTEHNEQFF. The chain employs TRBV5-1 and TRBJ2-1; D may be TRBD1 or TRBD2 (5 bases each). CDR3 length equals 14 residues. The V gene's germline CDR1 is SGHRS and CDR2 YFSETQ. Trimming cost V 3 bases and J 5 bases, with 12 bases left between them.

This sequence joins TRBV11-3 and TRBJ1-1; D call uncertain. The germline gives CDR1 SGHNT, CDR2 YENEEA. V gave up 4 bases and J gave up 2 bases, with 11 bases separating them. CDR3 length: 14 amino acids. CDR3 sequence: CASSSGRSNTEAFF. The CDR3 DNA is TGTGCCAGCAGCTCTGGCAGGAGTAACACTGAAGCTTTCTTT.

This chain connects TRBV6-5 to TRBJ2-7; possibly TRBD1 for D (7 bases). CDR3 length: 15 amino acids. Germline assignment: CDR1 MNHEY and CDR2 SVGAGI. V was pared by 5 bases and J by 1 base, with 15 bases between. CDR3 in DNA: TGTGCCAGCAGTAGGCGACAGGGAGGTTCCTACGAGCAGTACTTC. It is translated as CASSRRQGGSYEQYF.

The J gene is TRBJ1-5, the V gene TRBV19, with 8 nucleotides matching TRBD1. The ends lost 3 bases at V and 5 bases at J; junction bases unmatched: 3. Per germline, CDR1 LNHDA and CDR2 SQIVND (reference sequence). CDR3 length equals 14 residues. In DNA form, the CDR3 reads TGTGCCAGTAGTATGGGACAGGTTTATCAGCCCCAGCATTTT. This gives the protein CASSMGQVYQPQHF.

The CDR3, as DNA: TGTGCCAGCAGGCGGAATCCGGGACAGAACTACGAGCAGTACTTC. Translated: CASRRNPGQNYEQYF. The rearrangement links TRBV7-2 to TRBJ2-7, with TRBD1 identical over 7 bases. Germline loops: CDR1 SGHTA, CDR2 FQGNSA. V was clipped by 6 bases and J by 3 bases; unmatched bases: 11. The CDR3 is made up of 15 amino acids.

Written as DNA, the CDR3 is TGTGCCAGCAGCGGTTGGGGGACATCGTCCTACGAGCAGTACTTC. This translates into CASSGWGTSSYEQYF. J is TRBJ2-7 and V is TRBV7-9, with TRBD1 as a possible D gene (6 bases). V was trimmed by 5 bases and J by 1 base, leaving 15 bases between them. The CDR3 contains 15 residues. Germline V gives CDR1 SEHNR, CDR2 FQNEAQ (reference sequence). Combining the CDR3 with reference TRBV7-9 and TRBJ2-7 gives the whole variable domain DTGVSQNPRHKITKRGQNVTFRCDPISEHNRLYWYRQTLGQGPEFLTYFQNEAQLEKSRLLSDRFSAERPKGSFSTLEIQRTEQGDSAMYLCASSGWGTSSYEQYFGPGTRLTVT.

The chain joins TRBV10-3 to TRBJ2-7; D assignment may be TRBD1 or TRBD2 (5 bases each). CDR1 and CDR2 (germline): ENHRY, SYGVKD. This CDR3 is built from 17 residues. Trimming cost V 3 bases and J 4 bases, with 22 bases left between them. The CDR3 nucleotides read TGTGCCATCAGTGACGGAGGCAGGGCAGAAGAACAGTACGAGCAGTACTTC. Its translation: CAISDGGRAEEQYEQYF.

The chain links TRBV7-2 to TRBJ1-3; no firm D call. Germline V CDR1 and CDR2: SGHTA, FQGNSA. The CDR3 extends over 15 amino acids. Trimming took 5 bases from V and 2 from J, leaving 13 bases between them. The DNA for the CDR3 is TGTGCCAGCAGCCCACCAGTCCGGGCTGGAAACACCATATATTTT. The encoded protein is CASSPPVRAGNTIYF. The variable domain in full, completed from reference TRBV7-2 and TRBJ1-3, reads GAGVSQSPSNKVTEKGKDVELRCDPISGHTALYWYRQSLGQGLEFLIYFQGNSAPDKSGLPSDRFSAERTGGSVSTLTIQRTQQEDSAVYLCASSPPVRAGNTIYFGEGSWLTVV.